The T cell receptor (beta chain) described here comes from a study of blood T cells in healthy people across ages. Regarding the study as a whole: Correlation between TCR beta diversity and naive T cell percentage was strong.

Extraction yielded at least 5 micrograms of total RNA per sample. Note on this clonotype: Its specificity is unknown.

J gave up 1 base and V 6 bases, and 15 bases lay outside the gene matches. Germline V gene sequence: CDR1 MNHEY, CDR2 SMNVEV (reference sequence). This CDR3 has 18 residues. A second PCR, run for about 6 to 11 cycles, used a sample-barcoded 5' primer plus a J-beta primer mix. MiXCR, run by TCRdb on the 5' RACE reads, gives a single entry per CDR3 protein. Of 1.5 million to 1.9 million distinct CDR3 sequences listed, 40% to 45% were seen once; the top ten hold more than 4%. The chain is built from TRBV27 and TRBJ2-3, with 8 bases matching TRBD2. Input material: blood. The receptor's source is a woman between 18 and 29 years old in good health. The CDR3, as DNA: TGTGCCAGCAGGGGATACCTCAGCGGGGGCTGGGGCACAGATACGCAGTATTTT. This translates into CASRGYLSGGWGTDTQYF.